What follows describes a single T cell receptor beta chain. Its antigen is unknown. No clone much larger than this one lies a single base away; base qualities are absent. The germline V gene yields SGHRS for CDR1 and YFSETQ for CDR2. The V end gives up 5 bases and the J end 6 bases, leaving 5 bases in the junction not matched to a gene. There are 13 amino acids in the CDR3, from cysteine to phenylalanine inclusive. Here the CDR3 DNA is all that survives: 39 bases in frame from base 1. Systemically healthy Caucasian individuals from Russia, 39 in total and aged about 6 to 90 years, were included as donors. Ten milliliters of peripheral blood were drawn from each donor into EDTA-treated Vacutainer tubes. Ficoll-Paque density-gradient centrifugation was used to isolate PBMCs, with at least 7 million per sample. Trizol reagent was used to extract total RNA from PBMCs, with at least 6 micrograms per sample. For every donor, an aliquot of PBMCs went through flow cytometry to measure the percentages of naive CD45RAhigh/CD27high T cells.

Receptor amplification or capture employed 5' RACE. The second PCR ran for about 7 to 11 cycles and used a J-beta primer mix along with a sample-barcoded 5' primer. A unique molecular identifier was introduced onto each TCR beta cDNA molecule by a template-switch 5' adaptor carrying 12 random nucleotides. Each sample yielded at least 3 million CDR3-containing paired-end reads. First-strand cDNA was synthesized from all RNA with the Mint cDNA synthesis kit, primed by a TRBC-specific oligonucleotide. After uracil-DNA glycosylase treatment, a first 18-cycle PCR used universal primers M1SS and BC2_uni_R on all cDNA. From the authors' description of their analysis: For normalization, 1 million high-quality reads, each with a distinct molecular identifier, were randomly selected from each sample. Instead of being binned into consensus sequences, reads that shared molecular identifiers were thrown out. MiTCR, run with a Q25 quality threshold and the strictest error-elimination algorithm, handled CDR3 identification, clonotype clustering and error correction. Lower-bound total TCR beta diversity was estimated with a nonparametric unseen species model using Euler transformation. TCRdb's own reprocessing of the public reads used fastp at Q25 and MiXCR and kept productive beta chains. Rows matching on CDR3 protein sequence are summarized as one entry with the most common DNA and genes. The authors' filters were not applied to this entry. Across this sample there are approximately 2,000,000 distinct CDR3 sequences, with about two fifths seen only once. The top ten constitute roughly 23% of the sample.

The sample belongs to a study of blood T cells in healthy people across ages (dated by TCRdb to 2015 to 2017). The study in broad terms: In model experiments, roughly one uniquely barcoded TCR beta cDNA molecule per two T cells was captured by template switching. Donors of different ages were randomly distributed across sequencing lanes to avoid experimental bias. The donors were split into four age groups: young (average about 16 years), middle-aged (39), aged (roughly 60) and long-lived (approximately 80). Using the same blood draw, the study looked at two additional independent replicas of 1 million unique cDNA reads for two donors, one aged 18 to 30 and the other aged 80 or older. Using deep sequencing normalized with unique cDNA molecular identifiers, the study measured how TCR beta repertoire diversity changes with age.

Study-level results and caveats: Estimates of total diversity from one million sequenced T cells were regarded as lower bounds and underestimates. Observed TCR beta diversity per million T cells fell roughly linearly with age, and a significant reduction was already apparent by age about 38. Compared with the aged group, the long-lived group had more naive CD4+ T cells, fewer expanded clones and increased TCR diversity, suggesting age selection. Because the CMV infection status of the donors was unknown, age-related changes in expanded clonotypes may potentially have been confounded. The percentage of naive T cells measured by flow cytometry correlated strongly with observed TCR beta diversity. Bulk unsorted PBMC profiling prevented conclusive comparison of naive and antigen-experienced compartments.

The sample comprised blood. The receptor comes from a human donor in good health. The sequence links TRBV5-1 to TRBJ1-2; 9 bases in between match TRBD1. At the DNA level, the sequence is TGCGCCAGCAGACAAACAGGGGGCGATGGCTACACCTTC. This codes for CASRQTGGDGYTF.